The T cell receptor (beta chain) under discussion was sequenced for a study of CD8 T cells in ankylosing spondylitis. Study conclusions and caveats: A motif of 7 to 9 highly homologous TCR beta variants was seen as apparently characteristic of ankylosing spondylitis blood. From matched ankylosing spondylitis synovial fluid, disease-linked clones were reportedly recovered at significantly enriched levels. CD8+ by phenotype, disease-linked clones were relatively rare in peripheral blood. Reactive arthritis synovial fluid and blood were previously reported to contain some motif variants.

Libraries of TCR beta came from quantitative 5'-RACE with molecular barcodes. TCRdb analysed the 5' RACE reads with MiXCR anew, one entry per CDR3 protein. The table has more than 650,000 distinct CDR3 sequences, 12% seen once. This clonotype was recorded at least ten times. Its antigen remains unidentified. Germline CDR1 is SQVTM and CDR2 is ANQGSEA. The CDR3 loop spans 13 amino acids. Trimming left V 7 bases short and J 3 bases short, with 14 bases between. The receptor was derived from a male donor with ankylosing spondylitis. The chain combines TRBV29-1 with TRBJ2-3; weak D call: TRBD1 (6 bases). Sequenced material: blood, either unsorted or a sorted T cell fraction (not recorded which). The CDR3 reads CSAYRDLTDTQYF. Here the CDR3 DNA reads TGCAGCGCCTACAGGGACCTGACAGATACGCAGTATTTT.